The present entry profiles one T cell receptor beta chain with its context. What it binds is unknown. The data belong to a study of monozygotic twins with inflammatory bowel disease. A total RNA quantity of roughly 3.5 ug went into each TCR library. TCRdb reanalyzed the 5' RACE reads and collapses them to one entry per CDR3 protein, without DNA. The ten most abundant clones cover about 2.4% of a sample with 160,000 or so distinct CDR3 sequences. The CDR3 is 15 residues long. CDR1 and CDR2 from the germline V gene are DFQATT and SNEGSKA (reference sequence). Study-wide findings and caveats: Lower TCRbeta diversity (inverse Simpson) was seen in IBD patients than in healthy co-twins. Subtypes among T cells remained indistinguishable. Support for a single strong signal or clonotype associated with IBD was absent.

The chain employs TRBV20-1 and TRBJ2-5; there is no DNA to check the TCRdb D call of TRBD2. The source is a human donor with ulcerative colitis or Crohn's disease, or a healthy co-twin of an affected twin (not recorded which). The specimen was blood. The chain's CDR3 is CSARPLASVEETQYF.